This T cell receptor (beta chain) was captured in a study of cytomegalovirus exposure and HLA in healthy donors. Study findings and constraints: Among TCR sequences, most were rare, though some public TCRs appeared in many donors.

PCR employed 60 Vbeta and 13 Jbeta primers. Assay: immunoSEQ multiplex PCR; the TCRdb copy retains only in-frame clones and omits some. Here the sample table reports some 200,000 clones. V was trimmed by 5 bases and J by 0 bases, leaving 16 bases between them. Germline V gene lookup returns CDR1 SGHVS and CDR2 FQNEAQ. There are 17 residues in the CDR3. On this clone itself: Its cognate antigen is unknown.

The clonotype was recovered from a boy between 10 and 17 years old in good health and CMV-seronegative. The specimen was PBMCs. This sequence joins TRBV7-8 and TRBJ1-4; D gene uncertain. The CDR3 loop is CASSDRLGGTTNEKLFF. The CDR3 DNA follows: TGTGCCAGCAGCGATCGGCTGGGAGGGACAACTAATGAAAAACTGTTTTTT.